This T cell receptor (beta chain) was recorded in a study of blood T cell repertoires in COVID-19. In the study overall: Both acute and convalescent COVID-19 samples were obtained from the United States, Italy and Spain.

Original handling: Nucleated cell counts were estimated from reference gene primer amplification. Method: immunoSEQ multiplex PCR; TCRdb's copy keeps in-frame clones and lacks some. V and J calls and clone size come straight from that table; D and trimming were deduced from the DNA. The sample comprises about 350,000 clones, roughly 87% of which are singletons, and 2.5% to 3% rests with the top ten. Participant age was 18 to 89 years, and participants resided in 25 or so US areas. Two negative PCRs, clearance, or symptom resolution had been documented for recovered Cohort 3 donors. This TCR came from a woman aged 30 to 39 who had recovered from COVID-19. Sequenced input: PBMCs or T cells enriched from blood (not recorded which).

CDR3 in amino acids: CASSLQQGNSPLHF. In nucleotides, the CDR3 is TGTGCCAGCAGCTTACAGCAGGGGAATTCACCCCTCCACTTT. The chain uses TRBV7-9 and TRBJ1-6, with a possible D match to TRBD1 (6 bases). V was shortened by 2 bases and J by 7 bases, with 9 bases between the two germline ends. Germline CDR1 reads SEHNR; CDR2 reads FQNEAQ (reference sequence). This CDR3 spans 14 amino acids.